The source of this TCR beta chain is a study of glioma-infiltrating T cells. Amplification of TCR alpha and beta CDR3 regions from RNA used iRepertoire nested multiplex PCR. TCRdb reprocessed the multiplex PCR reads via MiXCR and lists one record per CDR3 protein. The repertoire consists of a few hundred thousand distinct CDR3 sequences, with roughly 41% occurring once and the leading ten covering about 11%. The CDR3 contains 15 residues. The germline CDR1 and CDR2 sequences are SGHRS and YFSETQ. The V gene end was trimmed by 7 bases and the J gene end by 7 bases; junction bases not matched to a gene: 16.

The chain is built from TRBV5-1 and TRBJ2-7; 8 positions match TRBD1. The TCR originated in a human donor with low-grade glioma or glioblastoma, undergoing nonglioma brain surgery, or in good health (not recorded which). The source material was glioma tissue, nonneoplastic brain tissue, or PBMCs (not recorded which). This chain's CDR3 is CASAGQGIGVGEQYF. The CDR3 DNA is TGCGCCAGCGCCGGACAGGGAATAGGTGTAGGGGAGCAGTACTTC.